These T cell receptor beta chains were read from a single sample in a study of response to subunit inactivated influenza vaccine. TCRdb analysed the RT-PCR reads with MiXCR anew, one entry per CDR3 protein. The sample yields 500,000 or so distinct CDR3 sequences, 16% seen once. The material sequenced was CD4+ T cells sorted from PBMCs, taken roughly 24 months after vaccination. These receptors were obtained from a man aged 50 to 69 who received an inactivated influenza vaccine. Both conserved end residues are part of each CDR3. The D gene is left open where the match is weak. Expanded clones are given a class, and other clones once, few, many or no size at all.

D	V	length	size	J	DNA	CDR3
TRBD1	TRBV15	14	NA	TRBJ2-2	TGTGCCACCAGCAGTGGACAGGTTTCCGGGGAGCTGTTTTTT	CATSSGQVSGELFF
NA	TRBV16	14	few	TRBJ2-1	TGTGCCAGCAGCCTAAGACAGGTTGAACAAGGGCAGTTCTTC	CASSLRQVEQGQFF
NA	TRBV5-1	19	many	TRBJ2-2	TGCGCCAGCAGCATCGCCGGGACCGGGGTGTATTCGAACACCGGGGAGCTGTTTTTT	CASSIAGTGVYSNTGELFF
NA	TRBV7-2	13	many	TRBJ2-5	TGTGCCAGCAGTCAGGCCCCAACGGAGACCCAGTACTTC	CASSQAPTETQYF
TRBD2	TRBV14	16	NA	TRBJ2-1	TGTGCCAGCAGATTTCCGGGACTAGCGGGAGAACCCCCGCAGTTCTTC	CASRFPGLAGEPPQFF
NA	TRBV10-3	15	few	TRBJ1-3	TGTGCCACTACAGCACAGGACAGCTCTGGAAACACCATATATTTT	CATTAQDSSGNTIYF
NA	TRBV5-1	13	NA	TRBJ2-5	TGCGCCAGCAGCTTGGAGAGGGTGGAGACCCAGTACTTC	CASSLERVETQYF
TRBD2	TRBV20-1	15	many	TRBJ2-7	TGCAGTGCTAGTTTGTTAGCGGGAGGAACCTACGAGCAGTACTTC	CSASLLAGGTYEQYF
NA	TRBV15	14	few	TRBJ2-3	TGTGCCACCAGCAGAGGTCCAGGGGAAGATACGCAGTATTTT	CATSRGPGEDTQYF
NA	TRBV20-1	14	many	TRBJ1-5	TGCAGTGCTAGAGATCTGACAGGTCATCAGCCCCAGCATTTT	CSARDLTGHQPQHF
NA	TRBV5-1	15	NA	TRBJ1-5	TGCGCCAGCAGCCAGACACCAGATAGCAATCAGCCCCAGCATTTT	CASSQTPDSNQPQHF
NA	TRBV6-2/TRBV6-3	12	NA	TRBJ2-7	TGTGCCAGCGGGGACTGGGAGTACGAGCAGTACTTC	CASGDWEYEQYF
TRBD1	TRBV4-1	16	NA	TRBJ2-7	TGCGCCAGCAGCCACCAAGGACAGGGGGCTGGATACGAGCAGTACTTC	CASSHQGQGAGYEQYF
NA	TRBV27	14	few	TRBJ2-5	TGTGCCAGCTGTGAAGCCCCCAGTCGGGAGACCCAGTACTTC	CASCEAPSRETQYF
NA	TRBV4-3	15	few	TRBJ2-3	TGCGCCAGCAGCCCGCAGGGATTCGGCACAGATACGCAGTATTTT	CASSPQGFGTDTQYF
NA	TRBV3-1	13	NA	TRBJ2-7	TGTGCCAGCAGCCCCTCTTCAGGGCGGGAGCAGTACTTC	CASSPSSGREQYF
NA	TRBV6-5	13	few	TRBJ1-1	TGTGCCAGCAGTACGCGACAGAACTCTGAAGCTTTCTTT	CASSTRQNSEAFF